The clone carrying this T cell receptor beta chain was counted ten times or more. The target antigen is unknown. The CDR3 consists of 13 residues. The V segment lost 6 bases and the J segment 5 bases; nucleotides outside the gene matches: 4. Germline V gene sequence: CDR1 LNHDA, CDR2 SQIVND (reference sequence). Indicated time point: longitudinal time-point 3. One entry per CDR3 protein results from TCRdb running MiXCR on the 5' RACE reads. The sample lists 84,000 or so distinct CDR3 sequences, about 4% seen once, with 4.5% to 6% in the top ten. These data come from a study of neurological immune-mediated disorders. Findings of the study overall: No CDR3 amino acid sequences recurred among expanded clones across subjects, suggesting private repertoires in all groups.

The sample comprised PBMCs. This clonotype was sampled from a woman in her sixties or seventies with multiple sclerosis. The chain uses TRBV19 and TRBJ2-7; TRBD1 matches at 10 bases. The CDR3 protein is CASRWDRGHEQYF. The CDR3 DNA is TGTGCCAGTAGATGGGACAGGGGACACGAGCAGTACTTC.